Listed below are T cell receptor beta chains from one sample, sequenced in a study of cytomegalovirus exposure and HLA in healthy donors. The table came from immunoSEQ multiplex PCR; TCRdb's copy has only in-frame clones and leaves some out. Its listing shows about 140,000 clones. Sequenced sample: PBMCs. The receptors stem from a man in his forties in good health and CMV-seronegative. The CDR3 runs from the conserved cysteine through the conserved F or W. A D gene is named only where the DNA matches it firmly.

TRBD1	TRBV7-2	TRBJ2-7	CASSAGTGYEQYF	TGTGCCAGCAGCGCGGGGACAGGCTACGAGCAGTACTTC
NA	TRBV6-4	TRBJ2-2	CASSDSKSGAGELFF	TGTGCCAGCAGTGACTCGAAGTCAGGGGCCGGGGAGCTGTTTTTT
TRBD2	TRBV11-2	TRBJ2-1	CASSVLAGKVGNEQFF	TGTGCCAGCAGCGTACTAGCGGGGAAGGTCGGCAATGAGCAGTTCTTC
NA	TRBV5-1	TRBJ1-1	CASSVGVSATEAFF	TGCGCCAGCAGCGTCGGGGTTTCCGCCACTGAAGCTTTCTTT
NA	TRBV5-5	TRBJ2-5	CASSPFSRGGETQYF	TGTGCCAGCAGCCCTTTTTCCAGGGGAGGGGAGACCCAGTACTTC
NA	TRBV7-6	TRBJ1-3	CASTGLSGNTIYF	TGTGCCAGCACCGGACTCTCTGGAAACACCATATATTTT
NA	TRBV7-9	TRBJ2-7	CASSLRGNYYEQYF	TGTGCCAGCAGCTTAAGGGGAAACTACTACGAGCAGTACTTC
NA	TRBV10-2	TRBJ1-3	CASSDGGSGRLRNTIYF	TGCGCCAGCAGTGATGGGGGCTCGGGCCGCTTAAGGAACACCATATATTTT
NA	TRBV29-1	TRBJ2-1	CSVEGPPRNEQFF	TGCAGCGTTGAAGGTCCCCCGAGGAATGAGCAGTTCTTC
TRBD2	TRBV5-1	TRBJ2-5	CASSASGTSAKGETQYF	TGCGCCAGCAGCGCTTCCGGGACTAGCGCCAAAGGGGAGACCCAGTACTTC
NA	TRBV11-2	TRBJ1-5	CASSLGTASNQPQHF	TGTGCCAGCAGCTTAGGGACAGCGAGCAATCAGCCCCAGCATTTT
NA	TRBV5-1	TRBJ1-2	CASSVGGAKGYTF	TGCGCCAGCAGCGTCGGAGGGGCGAAAGGCTACACCTTC
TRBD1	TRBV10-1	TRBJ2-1	CASSRGTGGGFNPEYNEQFF	TGCGCCAGCAGTAGGGGGACAGGGGGCGGTTTTAATCCCGAATACAATGAGCAGTTCTTC